This entry describes one T cell receptor beta chain. Its antigen is still unknown. This specimen belongs to a study of siplizumab effects on memory and regulatory T cells. Study-wide findings and caveats: Alloreactive clones mapping to unstimulated subsets formed only a minor fraction. Siplizumab conditions gave an average of approximately 71% Treg-derived mappable alloreactive CD4+ clones, versus 26.9% for controls.

V lost 8 bases and J 0 bases, leaving 18 bases between the germline ends. The CDR3 contains 16 residues. Sequencing of each sample assayed some 10^5 TCR templates. Method: immunoSEQ multiplex PCR; TCRdb's copy keeps in-frame clones and lacks some. Of over 70,000 clones listed, more than 85% were seen once; the top ten hold less than 20%. The chain links TRBV23-1 to TRBJ2-3; D gene unclear. TRBV23-1 is an open reading frame whose function is uncertain. The material sequenced was CD8+ T cells sorted from blood. This receptor was obtained from a human donor in good health. The CDR3 region has the DNA TGCGCCAGCGGAAACCTACCGCTACCTAGCACAGATACGCAGTATTTT. Protein product: CASGNLPLPSTDTQYF.